Included here is one TCR beta chain sequence, with context. Its antigen is currently unknown. This entry comes from a study of graft-versus-host responses after intestinal transplantation. Looking at the study overall: Grafts that recipients had were multivisceral, liver-intestinal, or isolated intestinal transplants. Tacrolimus plus steroids were given to all recipients for roughly 3 years, preceded by anti-thymocyte globulin induction. General study findings and limits: Elevated graft-versus-host to host-versus-graft clonal ratios in allografts were recorded for patients with graft-donor T cell macrochimerism.

Data came from immunoSEQ multiplex PCR; TCRdb stores just in-frame clones and leaves some out. The top ten hold approximately 1% of the sample, which has around 110,000 clones, approximately 93% seen once. The sequencing here drew on unstimulated CD8+ T cells sorted from spleen or lymph node cells, taken before transplant. The clonotype was recovered from a human donor who was the organ donor for an intestinal transplant.

This CDR3 is CASGFTPYSGTSGSNEQFF. CDR3 nucleotide sequence: TGTGCTAGTGGTTTCACGCCTTATTCCGGGACTAGCGGGAGCAATGAGCAGTTCTTC. The rearrangement joins TRBV12-5 to TRBJ2-1; 14 bases match TRBD2. V trimming: 3 bases; J trimming: 6 bases; junction bases outside the gene matches: 13. This CDR3 region has 19 residues. Germline-derived CDR1 and CDR2 are LGHNT and FRNRAP.